Following are 8 T cell receptor beta chains from one sample sequenced in a study of T cells in Graves' hyperthyroidism and ophthalmopathy (dated by TCRdb to about 2019). Library construction relied on multiplex PCR. The sequencer listed for this sample is Illumina HiSeq 2000. TCR beta CDR3 regions were amplified from RNA transcripts. The first round of RT-PCR for the TCR CDR3 was performed with the HTBI primer set and the Qiagen OneStep RT-PCR kit. TCRdb redid the processing of the public reads, applying fastp at Q25 and MiXCR, and retained in-frame beta chains. One record per CDR3 amino acid sequence lists the most common genes and DNA. This sample is represented by about 380,000 distinct CDR3 sequences; around an eighth of them were singletons. The top ten clonotypes cover around 21% of the sample. Sequenced: blood. All receptors come from a man aged 30-40 years with Graves' hyperthyroidism that later progressed to Graves' ophthalmopathy.

This clonotype has a count of ten or more. The chain recombines TRBV7-9 with TRBJ1-1; D possibly corresponds to TRBD1 (5 bases). V dropped 1 base and J dropped 0 bases, with 9 bases sitting between them. The CDR3 covers 15 residues. Per the germline V gene, CDR1 is SEHNR and CDR2 is FQNEAQ (reference sequence). CDR3 loop: CASSLGQGMNTEAFF. As DNA, the CDR3 is TGTGCCAGCAGCTTAGGGCAGGGAATGAACACTGAAGCTTTCTTT. Filled out from reference TRBV7-9 and TRBJ1-1, the complete variable domain reads DTGVSQNPRHKITKRGQNVTFRCDPISEHNRLYWYRQTLGQGPEFLTYFQNEAQLEKSRLLSDRFSAERPKGSFSTLEIQRTEQGDSAMYLCASSLGQGMNTEAFFGQGTRLTVV.

This chain joins TRBV24-1 and TRBJ2-5, with 10 bases matching TRBD2. In germline, CDR1 is KGHDR, CDR2 SFDVKD. V trimming: 4 bases; J trimming: 2 bases; junction bases outside the gene matches: 3. The CDR3 loop spans 15 amino acids. As DNA, the CDR3 is TGTGCCACCAGTGAGGGACTAGCGTTTCAAGAGACCCAGTACTTC. This encodes CATSEGLAFQETQYF.

This clonotype was recorded at least ten times. The gene calls are TRBV11-2 and TRBJ2-2, with 13 nucleotides matching TRBD2. From germline, CDR1 is SGHAT and CDR2 FQNNGV. J lost 0 bases, V lost 4 bases, and 11 bases had no gene match. The CDR3 totals 20 residues. The CDR3 coding sequence is TGTGCCAGCAGCTCCCGAAACCTACTAGCGGGGGGGCCGAACACCGGGGAGCTGTTTTTT. Protein sequence: CASSSRNLLAGGPNTGELFF.

This clonotype came up many times. The chain combines TRBV29-1 with TRBJ2-3; 9 nucleotides agree with TRBD1. Germline V gene data show CDR1 as SQVTM and CDR2 as ANQGSEA. V lost 0 bases, J lost 4 bases, and 11 bases stayed unmatched. The CDR3 runs to 17 residues. This CDR3 is CSVEEATGGSEADTQYF. The CDR3 region has the DNA TGCAGCGTTGAAGAAGCTACAGGGGGCAGTGAGGCAGATACGCAGTATTTT.

This clonotype was observed many times. DNA of the CDR3: TGCAGTGCTAGAGGAGCCGGGACTATCTACGAGCAGTACTTC. It codes for CSARGAGTIYEQYF. The chain employs TRBV20-1 and TRBJ2-7, with 7 bases identical to TRBD2. The CDR3 runs to 14 residues. Germline lookup yields CDR1 DFQATT and CDR2 SNEGSKA (reference sequence). The V gene end was trimmed by 1 base and the J gene end by 3 bases; junction bases not matched to a gene: 6.

V usage is TRBV12-3 or TRBV12-4 and J usage is TRBJ2-5, with D perhaps matching TRBD2 (6 bases). This CDR3 is 14 amino acids long. Trimming pared 6 bases from V and 5 bases from J, leaving 16 bases between. DNA for the CDR3: TGTGCCAGCAGCCCCGGGGGTGGGGGTGAGACCCAGTACTTC. This sequence encodes CASSPGGGGETQYF.

This clonotype was observed a handful of times. This chain uses TRBV11-2 with TRBJ1-1; D ambiguous. CDR3 length: 15 amino acids. V lost 0 bases and J lost 1, with 9 bases in between. Germline V CDR1 and CDR2: SGHAT, FQNNGV. The CDR3 DNA reads as TGTGCCAGCAGCTTAGACGTATTTGCGAACACTGAAGCTTTCTTT. Protein sequence: CASSLDVFANTEAFF.

This clonotype occurred many times. The rearrangement uses TRBV20-1 and TRBJ2-3, with D uncertain. CDR1 and CDR2 (germline): DFQATT, SNEGSKA (reference sequence). This CDR3 contains 11 residues. Trimming took off 1 base at V and 9 bases at J, with 8 bases between the two ends. CDR3: CSARVVQTQYF. The CDR3 DNA sequence: TGCAGTGCTAGAGTGGTACAAACGCAGTATTTT.